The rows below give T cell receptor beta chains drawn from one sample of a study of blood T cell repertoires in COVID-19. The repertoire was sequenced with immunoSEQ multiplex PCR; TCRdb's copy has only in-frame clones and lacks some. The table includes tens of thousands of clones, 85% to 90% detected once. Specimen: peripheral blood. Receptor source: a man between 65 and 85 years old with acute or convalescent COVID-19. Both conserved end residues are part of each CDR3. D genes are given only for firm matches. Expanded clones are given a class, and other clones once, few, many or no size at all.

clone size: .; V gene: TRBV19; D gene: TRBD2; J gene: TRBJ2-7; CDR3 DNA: TGTGCCAGTAGTCCCCGGACGGGGGGAAGGTACGAGCAGTACTTC; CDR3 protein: CASSPRTGGRYEQYF
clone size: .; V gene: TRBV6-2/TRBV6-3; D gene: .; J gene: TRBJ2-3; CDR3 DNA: TGTGCCAGCAGTTACCCGGGGGTTGTTATTCAGCAGTATTTT; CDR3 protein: CASSYPGVVIQQYF
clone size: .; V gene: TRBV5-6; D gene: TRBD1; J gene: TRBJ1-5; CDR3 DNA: TGTGCCAGCCCCACGATGGACAGGGGCAATCAGCCCCAGCATTTT; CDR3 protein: CASPTMDRGNQPQHF
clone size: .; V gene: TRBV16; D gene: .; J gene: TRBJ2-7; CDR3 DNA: TGTGCCAGCAGCCAATATCAGGGGACCGAGCAGTACTTC; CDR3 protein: CASSQYQGTEQYF
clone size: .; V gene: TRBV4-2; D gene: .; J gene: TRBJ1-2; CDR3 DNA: TGTGCCAGCAGCCAAATGGGACTTCAAGCTAACTATGGCTACACCTTC; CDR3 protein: CASSQMGLQANYGYTF
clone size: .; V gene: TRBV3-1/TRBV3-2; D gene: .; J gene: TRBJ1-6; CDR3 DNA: TGTGCCAGCAGCTCATATAATTCACCCCTCCACTTT; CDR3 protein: CASSSYNSPLHF
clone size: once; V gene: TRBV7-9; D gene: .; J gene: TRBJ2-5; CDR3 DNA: TGTGCCAGCAGCCCGAAGGTAGGGGTCGTAGAGACCCAGTACTTC; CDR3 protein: CASSPKVGVVETQYF
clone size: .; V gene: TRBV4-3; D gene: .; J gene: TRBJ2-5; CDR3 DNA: TGCGCCAGCAGCCGCAGCAGGGTTCGGGAGACCCAGTACTTC; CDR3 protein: CASSRSRVRETQYF
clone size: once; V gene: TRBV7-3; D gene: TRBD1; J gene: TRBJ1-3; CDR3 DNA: TGTGCCAGCAGCTTCGACAGGGGGCCTGGAAACACCATATATTTT; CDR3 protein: CASSFDRGPGNTIYF
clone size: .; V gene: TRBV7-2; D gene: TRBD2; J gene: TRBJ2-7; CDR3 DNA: TGTGCCAGCAGCTTACGACTAGCATCCTACGAGCAGTACTTC; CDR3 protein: CASSLRLASYEQYF
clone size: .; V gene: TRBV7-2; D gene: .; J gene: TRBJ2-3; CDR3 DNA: TGTGCCAGCAGCTTATGGGGCTCTAGCACAGATACGCAGTATTTT; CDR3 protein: CASSLWGSSTDTQYF
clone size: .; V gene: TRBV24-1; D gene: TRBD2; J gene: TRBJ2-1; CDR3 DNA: TGTGCCACCAGTGACATGGCTAGCGGTTCCTACAATGAGCAGTTCTTC; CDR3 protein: CATSDMASGSYNEQFF
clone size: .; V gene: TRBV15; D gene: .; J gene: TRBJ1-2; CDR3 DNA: TGTGCCACCAGCAGATCGCACACCTATGGCTACACCTTC; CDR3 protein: CATSRSHTYGYTF
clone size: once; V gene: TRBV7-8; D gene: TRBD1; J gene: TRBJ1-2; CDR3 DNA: TGTGCCAGCAGGCTTCGAGGGACAGATGGCTACACCTTC; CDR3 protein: CASRLRGTDGYTF
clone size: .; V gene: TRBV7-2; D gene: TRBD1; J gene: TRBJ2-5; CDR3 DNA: TGTGCCAGCAGCTCGACAGGGTGGGCGGGAGAGACCCAGTACTTC; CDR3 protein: CASSSTGWAGETQYF
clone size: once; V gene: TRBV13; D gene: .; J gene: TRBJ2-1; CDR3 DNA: TGTGCCAGCAGCTTAAGGGGGGGCCTGTTCTTC; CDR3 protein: CASSLRGGLFF
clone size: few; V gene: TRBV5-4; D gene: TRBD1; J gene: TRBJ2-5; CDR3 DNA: TGTGCCAGCAGCCCCTCGACAGGGGGCGAAGAGACCCAGTACTTC; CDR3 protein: CASSPSTGGEETQYF
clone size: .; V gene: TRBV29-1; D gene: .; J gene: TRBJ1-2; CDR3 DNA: TGCAGCGTTCAAAACACAGGTACCACCGGCTACACCTTC; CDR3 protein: CSVQNTGTTGYTF
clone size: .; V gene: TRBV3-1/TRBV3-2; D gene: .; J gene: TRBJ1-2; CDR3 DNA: TGTGCCAGCAGCCAAGATGGAGGTGGCAGGCGGTACGGCTACACCTTC; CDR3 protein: CASSQDGGGRRYGYTF
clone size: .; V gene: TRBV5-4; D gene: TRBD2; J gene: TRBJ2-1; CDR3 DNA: TGTGCCAGCAGCTCCCCGGGACTAGCGGTCAATGAGCAGTTCTTC; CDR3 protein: CASSSPGLAVNEQFF
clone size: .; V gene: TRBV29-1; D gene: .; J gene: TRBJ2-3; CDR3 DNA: TGCAGCGTGGGCCTTGGACAGACAGATACGCAGTATTTT; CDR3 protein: CSVGLGQTDTQYF
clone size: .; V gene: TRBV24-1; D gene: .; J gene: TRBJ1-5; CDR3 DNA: TGTGCCACCGAGGGACGCCGGGGGAAGCCCCAGCATTTT; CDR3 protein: CATEGRRGKPQHF
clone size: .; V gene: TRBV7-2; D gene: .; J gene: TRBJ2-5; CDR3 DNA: TGTGCCAGCAGCCCAAGATCCGGGGGGCGCGAGACCCAGTACTTC; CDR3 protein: CASSPRSGGRETQYF
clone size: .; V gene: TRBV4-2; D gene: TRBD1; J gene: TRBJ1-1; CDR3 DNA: TGTGCCAGCAGCCAAGCAGGGGGTTCGGGCACTGAAGCTTTCTTT; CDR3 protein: CASSQAGGSGTEAFF
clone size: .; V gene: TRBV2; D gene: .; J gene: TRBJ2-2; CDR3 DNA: TGTGCCAGCAAAGGGACAACGAACACCGGGGAGCTGTTTTTT; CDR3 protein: CASKGTTNTGELFF
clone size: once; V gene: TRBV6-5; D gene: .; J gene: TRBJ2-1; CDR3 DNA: TGTGCCAGCAGTTCTGGAGCCTACAATGAGCAGTTCTTC; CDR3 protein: CASSSGAYNEQFF
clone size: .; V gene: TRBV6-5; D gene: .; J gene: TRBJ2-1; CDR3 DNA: TGTGCCAGCAGCCTACGGAGGGCAGCCGACAATGAGCAGTTCTTC; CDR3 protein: CASSLRRAADNEQFF